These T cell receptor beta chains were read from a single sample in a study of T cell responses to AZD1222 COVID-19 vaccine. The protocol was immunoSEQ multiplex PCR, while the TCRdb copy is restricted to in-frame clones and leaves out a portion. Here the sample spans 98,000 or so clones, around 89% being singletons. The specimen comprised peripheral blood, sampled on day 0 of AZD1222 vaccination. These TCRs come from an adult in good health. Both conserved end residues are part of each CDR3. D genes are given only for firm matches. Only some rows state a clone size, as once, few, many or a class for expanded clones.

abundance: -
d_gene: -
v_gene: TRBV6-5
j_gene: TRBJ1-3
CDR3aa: CASGGNTIYF
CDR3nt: TGTGCCAGCGGAGGAAACACCATATATTTT

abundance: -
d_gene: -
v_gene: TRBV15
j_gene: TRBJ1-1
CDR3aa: CATSPARMNTEAFF
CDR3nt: TGTGCCACCAGCCCGGCGCGTATGAACACTGAAGCTTTCTTT

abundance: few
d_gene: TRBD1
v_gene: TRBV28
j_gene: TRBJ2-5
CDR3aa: CASSSGTVAETQYF
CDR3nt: TGTGCCAGCAGTTCCGGGACAGTGGCAGAGACCCAGTACTTC

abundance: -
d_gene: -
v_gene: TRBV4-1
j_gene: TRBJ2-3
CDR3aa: CASSQVTGSTDTQYF
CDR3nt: TGCGCCAGCAGCCAAGTTACGGGGAGCACAGATACGCAGTATTTT

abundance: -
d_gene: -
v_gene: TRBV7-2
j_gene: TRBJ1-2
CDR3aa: CASSSTPGIYGYTF
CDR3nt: TGTGCCAGCAGCTCAACGCCGGGAATTTATGGCTACACCTTC

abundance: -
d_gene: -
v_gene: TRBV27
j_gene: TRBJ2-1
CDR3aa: CASSLLGGGPHNEQFF
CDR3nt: TGTGCCAGCAGTTTATTGGGTGGGGGGCCTCACAATGAGCAGTTCTTC

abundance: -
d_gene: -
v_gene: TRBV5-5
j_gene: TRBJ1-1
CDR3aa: CASSLTGFTEAFF
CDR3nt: TGTGCCAGCAGCTTGACAGGGTTCACTGAAGCTTTCTTT

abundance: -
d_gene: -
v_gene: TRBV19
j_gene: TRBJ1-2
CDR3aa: CASSIVQGAHGYTF
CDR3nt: TGTGCCAGTAGTATAGTGCAGGGAGCCCATGGCTACACCTTC

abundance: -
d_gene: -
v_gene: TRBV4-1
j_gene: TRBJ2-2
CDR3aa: CASSQEESWAGKGSTGELFF
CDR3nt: TGCGCCAGCAGCCAAGAAGAGAGTTGGGCAGGGAAGGGGAGCACCGGGGAGCTGTTTTTT

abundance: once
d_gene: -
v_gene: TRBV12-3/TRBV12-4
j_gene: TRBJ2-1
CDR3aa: CASSLGLNEQFF
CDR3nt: TGTGCCAGCAGTTTAGGACTCAATGAGCAGTTCTTC

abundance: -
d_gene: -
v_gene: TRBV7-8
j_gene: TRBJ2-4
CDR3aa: CASRSEVRGTSSKNIQYF
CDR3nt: TGTGCCAGCAGGTCGGAGGTGCGGGGGACATCCTCCAAAAACATTCAGTACTTC

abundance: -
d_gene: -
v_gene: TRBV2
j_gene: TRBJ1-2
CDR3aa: CASNRRPDPRGYTF
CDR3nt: TGTGCCAGCAACCGCCGACCGGACCCCCGGGGCTACACCTTC

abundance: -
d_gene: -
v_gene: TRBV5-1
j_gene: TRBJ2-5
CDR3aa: CASSLVREETQYF
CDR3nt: TGCGCCAGCAGCTTGGTTCGGGAAGAGACCCAGTACTTC

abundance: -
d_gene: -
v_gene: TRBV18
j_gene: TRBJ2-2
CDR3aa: CASSPSQRRTGELFF
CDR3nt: TGTGCCAGCTCACCATCCCAGAGACGCACCGGGGAGCTGTTTTTT

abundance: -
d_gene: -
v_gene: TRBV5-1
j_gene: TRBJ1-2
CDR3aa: CASKTRAGAANYGYTF
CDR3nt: TGCGCCAGTAAAACCCGAGCTGGGGCAGCTAACTATGGCTACACCTTC

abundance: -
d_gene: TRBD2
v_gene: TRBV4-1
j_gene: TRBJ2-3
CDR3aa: CASSQERGLAGGIVDTQYF
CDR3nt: TGCGCCAGCAGCCAAGAGAGGGGACTAGCGGGGGGGATTGTAGATACGCAGTATTTT

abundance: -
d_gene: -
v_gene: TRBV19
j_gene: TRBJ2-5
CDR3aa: CASSMRETQYF
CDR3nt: TGTGCCAGTAGTATGAGGGAGACCCAGTACTTC

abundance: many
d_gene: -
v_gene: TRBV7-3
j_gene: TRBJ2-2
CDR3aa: CASSSSGANTGELFF
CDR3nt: TGTGCCAGCAGCTCTAGTGGGGCGAACACCGGGGAGCTGTTTTTT

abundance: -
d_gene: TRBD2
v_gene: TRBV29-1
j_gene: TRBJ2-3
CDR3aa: CSVGRGGADTQYF
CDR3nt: TGCAGCGTCGGTCGCGGGGGGGCAGATACGCAGTATTTT

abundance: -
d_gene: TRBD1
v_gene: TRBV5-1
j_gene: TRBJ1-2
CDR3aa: CASSEDRRDYGYTF
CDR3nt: TGCGCCAGCAGCGAGGACAGGCGAGACTATGGCTACACCTTC

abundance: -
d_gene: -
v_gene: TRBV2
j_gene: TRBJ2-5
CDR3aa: CAAVRGQETQYF
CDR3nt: TGTGCAGCAGTGAGAGGGCAAGAGACCCAGTACTTC

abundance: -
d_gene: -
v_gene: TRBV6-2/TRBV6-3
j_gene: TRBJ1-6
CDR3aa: CASSYQINSPLHF
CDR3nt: TGTGCCAGCAGTTACCAGATCAATTCACCCCTCCACTTT

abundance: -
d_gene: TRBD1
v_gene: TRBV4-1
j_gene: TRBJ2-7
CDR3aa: CASSQVQGVSYEQYF
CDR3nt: TGCGCCAGCAGCCAAGTCCAGGGGGTGTCCTACGAGCAGTACTTC

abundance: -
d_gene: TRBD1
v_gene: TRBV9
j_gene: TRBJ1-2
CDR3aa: CPHGQGAPGYTF
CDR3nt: TGTCCTCACGGACAGGGGGCGCCGGGCTACACCTTC

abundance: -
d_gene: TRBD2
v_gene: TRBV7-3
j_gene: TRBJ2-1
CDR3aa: CASSLPGLGNEQFF
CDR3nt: TGTGCCAGCAGCTTACCGGGACTAGGCAATGAGCAGTTCTTC

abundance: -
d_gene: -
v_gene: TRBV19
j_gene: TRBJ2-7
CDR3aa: CATRGQGTYAYEQYF
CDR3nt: TGTGCCACCCGGGGGCAGGGGACCTATGCCTACGAGCAGTACTTC

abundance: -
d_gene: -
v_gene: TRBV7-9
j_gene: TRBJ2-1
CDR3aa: CASSLAQVDNEQFF
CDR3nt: TGTGCCAGCAGCTTAGCCCAGGTGGACAATGAGCAGTTCTTC

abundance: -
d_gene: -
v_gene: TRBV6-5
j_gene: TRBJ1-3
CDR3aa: CASRTGHGNTIYF
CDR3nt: TGTGCCAGCAGAACGGGACACGGAAACACCATATATTTT